These T cell receptor beta chains were read from a single sample in a study of cytomegalovirus exposure and HLA in healthy donors. Some clones are missing from TCRdb's copy, which holds only in-frame ones; the method was immunoSEQ multiplex PCR. Of 150,000 to 200,000 clones listed, around 80% were seen once; the top ten hold around 1%. Sequencing input: PBMCs. The source of these receptors is a woman aged 40 to 50 in good health and CMV-seronegative. Both conserved end residues are part of each CDR3. Each record gives: clone size, V gene, J gene, D gene, CDR3 DNA, CDR3 protein. A D gene is named only where the DNA matches it firmly. The size entry is marked missing in some rows and otherwise reads once, few, many or a size class.

.	TRBV2	TRBJ1-1	.	TGTGCCAGCAGTGTCGGGGGGGTAGGGGGAGCTTTCTTT	CASSVGGVGGAFF
.	TRBV19	TRBJ1-2	.	TGTGCCACAGGCCCGATTAACTATGGCTACACCTTC	CATGPINYGYTF
.	TRBV10-3	TRBJ1-4	TRBD1	TGTGCCAGGGGAATAACCCCAGGGGGCTCTAATGAAAAACTGTTTTTT	CARGITPGGSNEKLFF
once	TRBV27	TRBJ2-7	TRBD1	TGTGCCAGCAGTTCCCGGGACAGAATAAGCGAGCAGTACTTC	CASSSRDRISEQYF
.	TRBV5-4	TRBJ2-7	TRBD2	TGTGCCAGCAGCCCCGGCCTTGTCGGGACTAGCGGGTCCGAGCAGTACTTC	CASSPGLVGTSGSEQYF
.	TRBV6-5	TRBJ1-1	TRBD1	TGTGCCAGCAGCCCTGACAGGGGTCCGGATACTGAAGCTTTCTTT	CASSPDRGPDTEAFF
.	TRBV5-1	TRBJ1-2	.	TGCGCCAGCAGCTTACAGGACGTAGACTATGGCTACACCTTC	CASSLQDVDYGYTF
.	TRBV30	TRBJ2-7	TRBD1	TGTGCCTGGAGGCCCCGGGACAGGGCCTACGAGCAGTACTTC	CAWRPRDRAYEQYF
.	TRBV9	TRBJ2-1	.	TGTGCCAGCAGCGTAGAGGGAGCACGTCGGTTCTTC	CASSVEGARRFF
.	TRBV6-5	TRBJ1-1	.	TGTGCCAGCAGTTACTCATCGGTGCTGAACACTGAAGCTTTCTTT	CASSYSSVLNTEAFF
.	TRBV10-3	TRBJ1-4	.	TGTGCCATCGGTCGAGGGGGTCCCGAAGAAAAACTGTTTTTT	CAIGRGGPEEKLFF
.	TRBV7-6	TRBJ1-1	.	TGTGCCAGCAGCTTAGTGTCGGGGGACACTGAAGCTTTCTTT	CASSLVSGDTEAFF
few	TRBV2	TRBJ2-6	.	TGTGCCAGCAGTGAAATTCGGTTCTCTGGGGCCAACGTCCTGACTTTC	CASSEIRFSGANVLTF
.	TRBV5-8	TRBJ2-2	.	TGTGCCAGCAGCCGTGGGGGGACCGGGGAGCTGTTTTTT	CASSRGGTGELFF
.	TRBV29-1	TRBJ2-1	.	TGCAGCGTTGAAGTGAAGGGGGATAGCTCCTACAATGAGCAGTTCTTC	CSVEVKGDSSYNEQFF
.	TRBV4-3	TRBJ2-7	.	TGCGCCAGCAGCCCCGGGATAGCAGACTACGAGCAGTACTTC	CASSPGIADYEQYF
.	TRBV4-3	TRBJ2-2	TRBD1	TGCGCCAGCAGCCTAGGATTAGGACAGGCGAACACCGGGGAGCTGTTTTTT	CASSLGLGQANTGELFF
.	TRBV5-8	TRBJ1-2	.	TGTGCCAGCAGCCCCCGGGACACAGGCTATGGCTACACCTTC	CASSPRDTGYGYTF
once	TRBV5-6	TRBJ2-1	.	TGTGCCAGCAGCTCGCAAAGGAGGATCGTAAACAATGAGCAGTTCTTC	CASSSQRRIVNNEQFF
.	TRBV13	TRBJ2-1	TRBD2	TGTGCCAGCAGCCCCAAGCTTAGCGGGACCTACAATGAGCAGTTCTTC	CASSPKLSGTYNEQFF
.	TRBV6-5	TRBJ2-5	.	TGTGCCAGCAGTTTCGGACAGAGGGAGACCCAGTACTTC	CASSFGQRETQYF